This T cell receptor beta chain was retrieved from a study of brain T cells in children with intractable seizures. Findings and caveats of the study: HCMV serostatus was not known, and viral specificity came from CDR3 similarity only.

V was pared by 2 bases and J by 2 bases, with 8 bases of the junction left unmatched. There are 18 residues in the CDR3. Germline V lookup: CDR1 KGHSH, CDR2 LQKENI. With regard to this clone: Its antigen is currently unknown.

The data were produced by immunoSEQ multiplex PCR, yet TCRdb's version contains in-frame clones alone and is incomplete. Found here are 300,000 to 400,000 clones, 93% of them singletons; the top ten hold 4.5% to 7%. The time point here: blood from clinic visit 5 months post-surgery; TSC patient then seizure free. Only cases whose brain tissue showed the highest T cell transcript signatures were sequenced. Patients received at least one anti-epileptic drug before surgery. Sample: peripheral blood, taken about 5 months after surgery. This receptor was obtained from a boy under three years old with tuberous sclerosis and intractable seizures. V is TRBV18 and J is TRBJ2-7; 14 bases align to TRBD2. This CDR3 reads CASSPGTSGRGAPYEQYF. The DNA of the CDR3 is TGTGCCAGCTCACCAGGGACTAGCGGGAGAGGCGCGCCCTACGAGCAGTACTTC.